Listed below are T cell receptor beta chains from one sample, sequenced in a study of OX40 agonist ivuxolimab in advanced cancers. The table came from immunoSEQ multiplex PCR; TCRdb's copy has only in-frame clones and leaves some out. The table records about 54,000 clones, 84% of them present only once. The sample here was CD4+ or CD8+ T cells sorted from blood, taken in a trial of the OX40 agonist ivuxolimab. The source of these receptors is an adult with an advanced solid tumor such as melanoma, head and neck, liver or kidney cancer. CDR3s include the opening cysteine and the closing phenylalanine or tryptophan. Fields, in order: D gene, J gene, clone size, V gene, CDR3 protein, CDR3 DNA. The D gene is left open where the match is weak. Where a row states a size, it is once, few, many or the class of an expanded clone; other rows omit it.

d_call: -
j_call: TRBJ2-4
clone_size: -
v_call: TRBV19
cdr3_aa: CASSSPGTRNIQYF
cdr3_nt: TGTGCCAGTAGTAGCCCAGGGACCCGAAACATTCAGTACTTC

d_call: -
j_call: TRBJ1-1
clone_size: -
v_call: TRBV10-2
cdr3_aa: CAIRGHRTEAFF
cdr3_nt: TGCGCCATCCGGGGACATCGCACTGAAGCTTTCTTT

d_call: TRBD1
j_call: TRBJ2-2
clone_size: -
v_call: TRBV28
cdr3_aa: CASRKGQGIPGELFF
cdr3_nt: TGTGCCAGCCGGAAGGGACAGGGTATTCCCGGGGAGCTGTTTTTT

d_call: -
j_call: TRBJ1-1
clone_size: -
v_call: TRBV18
cdr3_aa: CASSPSSGSMNTEAFF
cdr3_nt: TGTGCCAGCTCACCATCATCGGGGTCCATGAACACTGAAGCTTTCTTT

d_call: TRBD1
j_call: TRBJ1-3
clone_size: -
v_call: TRBV12-5
cdr3_aa: CASGLALGTGEGNTIYF
cdr3_nt: TGTGCTAGTGGTTTGGCTCTCGGGACAGGGGAAGGAAACACCATATATTTT

d_call: -
j_call: TRBJ1-4
clone_size: -
v_call: TRBV2
cdr3_aa: CASSDREARGEKLFF
cdr3_nt: TGTGCCAGCAGTGATAGGGAGGCCCGGGGGGAAAAACTGTTTTTT

d_call: -
j_call: TRBJ1-2
clone_size: once
v_call: TRBV1
cdr3_aa: CTSSRSRESNYGYTF
cdr3_nt: TGCACCAGCAGCCGCTCCCGGGAAAGTAACTATGGCTACACCTTC

d_call: -
j_call: TRBJ1-1
clone_size: -
v_call: TRBV7-3
cdr3_aa: CASSLTVTARAFF
cdr3_nt: TGTGCCAGCAGCTTAACGGTCACGGCCCGGGCTTTCTTT

d_call: TRBD1
j_call: TRBJ2-3
clone_size: -
v_call: TRBV5-1
cdr3_aa: CASSWSDRETDTQYF
cdr3_nt: TGCGCCAGCAGCTGGTCCGACAGGGAAACAGATACGCAGTATTTT

d_call: TRBD1
j_call: TRBJ2-2
clone_size: -
v_call: TRBV18
cdr3_aa: CASSQPGQGDTGELFF
cdr3_nt: TGTGCCAGCTCACAACCGGGACAGGGGGACACCGGGGAGCTGTTTTTT